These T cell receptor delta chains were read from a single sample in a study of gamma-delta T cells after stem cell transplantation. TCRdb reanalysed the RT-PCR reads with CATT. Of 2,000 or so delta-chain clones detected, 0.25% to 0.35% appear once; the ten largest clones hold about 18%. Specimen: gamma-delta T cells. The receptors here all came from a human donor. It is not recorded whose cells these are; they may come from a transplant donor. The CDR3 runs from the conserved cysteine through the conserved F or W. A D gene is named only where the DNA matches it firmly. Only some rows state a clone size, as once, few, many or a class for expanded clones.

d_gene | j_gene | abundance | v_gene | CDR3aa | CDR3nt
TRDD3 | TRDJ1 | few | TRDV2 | CACDAVSGGYKPYTDKLIF | TGTGCCTGTGACGCTGTTTCTGGGGGATATAAACCATACACCGATAAACTCATCTTT
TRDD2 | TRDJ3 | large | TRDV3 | CASSFLPPWGASSWDTRQMFF | TGTGCCTCTTCCTTCCTACCACCCTGGGGGGCAAGCTCCTGGGACACCCGACAGATGTTTTTC
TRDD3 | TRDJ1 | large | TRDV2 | CACDTVGILGDLTDKLIF | TGTGCCTGTGACACCGTAGGGATACTGGGGGATTTAACCGATAAACTCATCTTT
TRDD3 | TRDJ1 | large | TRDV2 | CACDTVRTGGEPYTDKLIF | TGTGCCTGTGACACGGTCCGTACTGGGGGCGAACCATACACCGATAAACTCATCTTT
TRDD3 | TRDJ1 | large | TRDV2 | CACDTVSVLGVELIF | TGTGCCTGTGACACCGTCTCTGTACTGGGGGTCGAACTCATCTTT
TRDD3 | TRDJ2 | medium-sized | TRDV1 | CALGDPCLRTAVWGICPGRAQLFF | TGTGCTCTTGGGGACCCCTGCCTTCGGACGGCGGTCTGGGGGATTTGCCCGGGACGCGCACAACTCTTCTTT
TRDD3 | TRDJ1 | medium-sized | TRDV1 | CALQLRGGYRGGEYTDKLIF | TGTGCTCTCCAGCTACGAGGGGGATACCGGGGAGGGGAATACACCGATAAACTCATCTTT
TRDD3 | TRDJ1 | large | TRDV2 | CACDFILGDTRSDKLIF | TGTGCCTGTGACTTTATACTGGGGGATACGCGTTCCGATAAACTCATCTTT
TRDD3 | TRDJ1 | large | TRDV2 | CACDRLGEAVSDKLIF | TGTGCCTGTGACAGACTGGGGGAGGCGGTATCCGATAAACTCATCTTT
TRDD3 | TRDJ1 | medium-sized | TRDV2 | CACDYIDSLGDIGSTDKLIF | TGTGCCTGTGACTATATTGACTCACTGGGGGATATAGGAAGCACCGATAAACTCATCTTT
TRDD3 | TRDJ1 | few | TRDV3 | CAFGGGYALGDKLIF | TGTGCTTTCGGTGGGGGATACGCACTGGGCGATAAACTCATCTTT
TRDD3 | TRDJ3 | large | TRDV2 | CACDTLLGDIPITWDTRQMFF | TGTGCCTGTGACACCCTGCTGGGGGATATTCCAATCACCTGGGACACCCGACAGATGTTTTTC
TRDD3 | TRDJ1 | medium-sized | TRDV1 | CALGELWPSYGDWGIKVDKLIF | TGTGCTCTTGGGGAACTCTGGCCTTCCTATGGGGACTGGGGGATAAAGGTCGATAAACTCATCTTT
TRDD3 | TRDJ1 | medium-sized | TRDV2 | CACDRVGDTTGTLIF | TGTGCCTGTGACAGAGTCGGGGATACGACGGGAACTCTCATCTTT
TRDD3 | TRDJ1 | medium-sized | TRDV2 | CACGTVEAGGPIWSSADKLIF | TGTGCCTGTGGCACCGTAGAGGCTGGGGGACCCATTTGGTCGTCGGCCGATAAACTCATCTTT
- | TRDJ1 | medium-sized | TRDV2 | CACDTVAAGRGRKTDKLIF | TGTGCCTGTGACACGGTCGCGGCCGGGCGGGGGAGGAAGACCGATAAACTCATCTTT
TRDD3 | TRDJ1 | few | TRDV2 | CACDDLGASDKLIF | TGTGCCTGTGACGACCTGGGGGCTAGCGATAAACTCATCTTT
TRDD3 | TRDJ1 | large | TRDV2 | CACVPLKAGGYPNTDKLIF | TGTGCCTGTGTGCCTTTGAAGGCTGGGGGATACCCTAACACCGATAAACTCATCTTT
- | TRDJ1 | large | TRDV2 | CACDTPWGEGSDKLIF | TGTGCCTGTGACACCCCGTGGGGGGAAGGCTCCGATAAACTCATCTTT
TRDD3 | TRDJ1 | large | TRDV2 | CACDPVLGDRIPPTRDKLIF | TGTGCCTGTGACCCTGTCCTGGGGGATAGGATTCCCCCCACACGCGATAAACTCATCTTT
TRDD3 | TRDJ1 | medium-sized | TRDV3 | CAYTSIDEWGKLYTDKLIF | TGTGCCTACACTTCCATCGACGAATGGGGGAAACTGTACACCGATAAACTCATCTTT
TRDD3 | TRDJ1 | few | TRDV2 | CACDNLGDTGGSDNDKLIF | TGTGCCTGTGACAATCTGGGGGATACCGGAGGGAGTGACAACGATAAACTCATCTTT
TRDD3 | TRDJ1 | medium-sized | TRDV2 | CACDALTGGYAPHHKLIF | TGTGCCTGTGACGCCTTAACTGGGGGATACGCCCCGCACCATAAACTCATCTTT
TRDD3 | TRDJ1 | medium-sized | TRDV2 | CACDLVGDRSDKLIF | TGTGCCTGTGACTTGGTGGGGGATAGATCCGATAAACTCATCTTT
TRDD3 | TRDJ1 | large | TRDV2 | CACDTVLTGGYAGDTDKLIF | TGTGCCTGTGACACCGTACTTACTGGGGGATACGCTGGCGATACCGATAAACTCATCTTT
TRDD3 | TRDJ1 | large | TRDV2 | CACDNILGDPKYTDKLIF | TGTGCCTGTGACAATATACTGGGGGACCCGAAGTACACCGATAAACTCATCTTT
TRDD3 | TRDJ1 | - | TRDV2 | CACDTLGDGWTDKLIF | TGTGCCTGTGACACCCTGGGGGACGGTTGGACCGATAAACTCATCTTT
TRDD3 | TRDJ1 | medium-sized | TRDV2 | CACDTVAGDSVGDKLIF | TGTGCCTGTGACACGGTGGCGGGGGATAGTGTCGGCGATAAACTCATCTTT
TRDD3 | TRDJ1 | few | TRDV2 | CACDTLGDSQIYTDKLIF | TGTGCCTGTGACACTCTGGGGGATTCCCAGATATACACCGATAAACTCATCTTT
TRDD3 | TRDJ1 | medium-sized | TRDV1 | CALGGPARLPQLGDTVYTDKLIF | TGTGCTCTTGGGGGACCCGCCAGGCTTCCGCAACTGGGGGATACGGTTTACACCGATAAACTCATCTTT
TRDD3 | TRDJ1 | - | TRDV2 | CACDKVGDTDKLIF | TGTGCCTGTGACAAGGTGGGGGATACCGATAAACTCATCTTT
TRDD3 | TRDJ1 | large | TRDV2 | CACDGLGVSYTDKLIF | TGTGCCTGTGACGGGCTGGGGGTTTCGTACACCGATAAACTCATCTTT
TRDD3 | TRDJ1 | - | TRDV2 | CACDRVGDQKYTDKLIF | TGTGCCTGTGACAGGGTGGGGGATCAGAAGTACACCGATAAACTCATCTTT
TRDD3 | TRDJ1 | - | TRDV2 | CACDTLSTGGYAANGKLIF | TGTGCCTGTGACACCTTGAGTACTGGGGGATACGCTGCTAATGGTAAACTCATCTTT
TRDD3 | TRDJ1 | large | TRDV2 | CACDKLGDRTDKLIF | TGTGCCTGTGACAAGTTGGGGGATAGGACCGATAAACTCATCTTT
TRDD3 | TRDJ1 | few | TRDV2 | CACDTLGDTKGRDTDKLIF | TGTGCCTGTGACACCCTGGGGGATACCAAAGGTAGAGACACCGATAAACTCATCTTT
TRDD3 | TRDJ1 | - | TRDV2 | CACDTLSTGVERTDKLIF | TGTGCCTGTGACACCTTGAGTACTGGGGTCGAAAGGACCGATAAACTCATCTTT